This is a list of T cell receptor beta chains from one sample in a study of Graves' ophthalmopathy and Graves' hyperthyroidism. TCRdb itself ran the multiplex PCR reads through MiXCR, one entry per CDR3 protein. The sample carries 660,000 or so distinct CDR3 sequences, about two fifths recorded once. Sequencing was performed on peripheral blood. These receptors were obtained from an adult man with Graves' ophthalmopathy. Both conserved end residues are part of each CDR3. A D gene is named only where the DNA matches it firmly. Not every row has a clone size; where given, it reads once, few, many or a size class.

clone_size: NA
cdr3_length: 14
d_call: NA
j_call: TRBJ1-1
v_call: TRBV29-1
cdr3_nt: TGCAGCGCCAGCAGTCAGGGGCTGAACACTGAAGCTTTCTTT
cdr3_aa: CSASSQGLNTEAFF

clone_size: NA
cdr3_length: 13
d_call: TRBD1
j_call: TRBJ2-7
v_call: TRBV7-6
cdr3_nt: TGTGCCAGCGCCTGGACAGGGGGCTACGAGCAGTACTTC
cdr3_aa: CASAWTGGYEQYF

clone_size: NA
cdr3_length: 15
d_call: NA
j_call: TRBJ2-7
v_call: TRBV27
cdr3_nt: TGTGCCAGCAGTTTCGGCAAGGCCCCTTCCTACGAGCAGTACTTC
cdr3_aa: CASSFGKAPSYEQYF

clone_size: NA
cdr3_length: 12
d_call: NA
j_call: TRBJ1-1
v_call: TRBV19
cdr3_nt: TGTGCCAGTCAACAGGGGAACACTGAAGCTTTCTTT
cdr3_aa: CASQQGNTEAFF

clone_size: once
cdr3_length: 11
d_call: NA
j_call: TRBJ1-1
v_call: TRBV19
cdr3_nt: TGTGCCAGTAGTACACAGGGAGGGCCTTTCTTT
cdr3_aa: CASSTQGGPFF

clone_size: NA
cdr3_length: 13
d_call: NA
j_call: TRBJ2-7
v_call: TRBV10-2
cdr3_nt: TGTGCCAGCAGTGACTCAGCCGGTTACGAGCAGTACTTC
cdr3_aa: CASSDSAGYEQYF

clone_size: many
cdr3_length: 15
d_call: NA
j_call: TRBJ2-7
v_call: TRBV20-1
cdr3_nt: TGCAGTGCTATCCCATTGACGGCTAGCTCCTACGAGCAGTACTTC
cdr3_aa: CSAIPLTASSYEQYF

clone_size: many
cdr3_length: 13
d_call: NA
j_call: TRBJ2-7
v_call: TRBV29-1
cdr3_nt: TGCAGCGTTGACTTACAGGATTCCTACGAGCAGTACTTC
cdr3_aa: CSVDLQDSYEQYF

clone_size: NA
cdr3_length: 15
d_call: NA
j_call: TRBJ1-2
v_call: TRBV9
cdr3_nt: TGTGCCAGCAGCTCCGGACTTGGAGGGCAATATGGCTACACCTTC
cdr3_aa: CASSSGLGGQYGYTF

clone_size: NA
cdr3_length: 14
d_call: NA
j_call: TRBJ2-7
v_call: TRBV5-5
cdr3_nt: TGTGCCAGCAGCCCTACGGGACCCTTTTCCGAGCAGTACTTC
cdr3_aa: CASSPTGPFSEQYF

clone_size: NA
cdr3_length: 11
d_call: NA
j_call: TRBJ1-4
v_call: TRBV5-4
cdr3_nt: TGTGCCTGGAGCGGGAATGAAAAACTGTTTTTT
cdr3_aa: CAWSGNEKLFF

clone_size: few
cdr3_length: 14
d_call: NA
j_call: TRBJ2-5
v_call: TRBV10-3
cdr3_nt: TGTGCCAGCAGTTTAGGCCCGTGGGTGGAGACCCAGTACTTC
cdr3_aa: CASSLGPWVETQYF

clone_size: many
cdr3_length: 15
d_call: TRBD1
j_call: TRBJ1-2
v_call: TRBV7-9
cdr3_nt: TGTGCCAGCAGCGACCGGACAGGGGATAACTATGGCTACACCTTC
cdr3_aa: CASSDRTGDNYGYTF

clone_size: NA
cdr3_length: 14
d_call: TRBD1
j_call: TRBJ2-3
v_call: TRBV13
cdr3_nt: TGTGCCAGCAGCGACAGGGGGCGCGAGGATACGCAGTATTTT
cdr3_aa: CASSDRGREDTQYF

clone_size: many
cdr3_length: 16
d_call: NA
j_call: TRBJ1-2
v_call: TRBV10-3
cdr3_nt: TGTGCCATCAGTGAGTCCGTGGGGGACGGAATCTATGGCTACACCTTC
cdr3_aa: CAISESVGDGIYGYTF

clone_size: NA
cdr3_length: 12
d_call: NA
j_call: TRBJ1-5
v_call: TRBV29-1
cdr3_nt: TGCAGCGTTGATAGGCTAGCGGAGCCCCAGCATTTT
cdr3_aa: CSVDRLAEPQHF

clone_size: many
cdr3_length: 16
d_call: NA
j_call: TRBJ1-1
v_call: TRBV19
cdr3_nt: TGTGCCAGTAGTACCACCCGGCAGCCTCGGGACACTGAAGCTTTCTTT
cdr3_aa: CASSTTRQPRDTEAFF

clone_size: many
cdr3_length: 11
d_call: NA
j_call: TRBJ1-2
v_call: TRBV29-1
cdr3_nt: TGCAGCGTTGGAACAGACTATGGCTACACCTTC
cdr3_aa: CSVGTDYGYTF

clone_size: NA
cdr3_length: 15
d_call: TRBD1
j_call: TRBJ1-5
v_call: TRBV25-1
cdr3_nt: TGTGCCAGCAGTGGGGGGCTGGACAGGGGGCAGCCCCAGCATTTT
cdr3_aa: CASSGGLDRGQPQHF

clone_size: many
cdr3_length: 13
d_call: NA
j_call: TRBJ2-7
v_call: TRBV5-5
cdr3_nt: TGTGCCAGCAGCTTGCCTTCTAGGGGCGAGCAGTACTTC
cdr3_aa: CASSLPSRGEQYF

clone_size: NA
cdr3_length: 11
d_call: TRBD1
j_call: TRBJ2-5
v_call: TRBV15
cdr3_nt: TGTGCCACCAGCAGTCAGGGGGCCCAGTACTTC
cdr3_aa: CATSSQGAQYF

clone_size: NA
cdr3_length: 14
d_call: TRBD2
j_call: TRBJ2-7
v_call: TRBV7-9
cdr3_nt: TGTGCCAGCACTCCCGGGACTAGCGGGTTTGAGCAGTACTTC
cdr3_aa: CASTPGTSGFEQYF

clone_size: NA
cdr3_length: 14
d_call: NA
j_call: TRBJ1-5
v_call: TRBV30
cdr3_nt: TGTGCCTGGAGTGTAGTGGGGGGCAATCAGCCCCAGCATTTT
cdr3_aa: CAWSVVGGNQPQHF

clone_size: many
cdr3_length: 15
d_call: NA
j_call: TRBJ1-5
v_call: TRBV7-9
cdr3_nt: TGTGCCAGCAGCTTCGATGGGCTTAGCAATCAGCCCCAGCATTTT
cdr3_aa: CASSFDGLSNQPQHF

clone_size: NA
cdr3_length: 15
d_call: NA
j_call: TRBJ1-1
v_call: TRBV2
cdr3_nt: TGTGCCAGCAGTTACCGGCCAGGGATGGACACTGGAGCTTTCTTT
cdr3_aa: CASSYRPGMDTGAFF

clone_size: many
cdr3_length: 13
d_call: NA
j_call: TRBJ2-2
v_call: TRBV9
cdr3_nt: TGTGCCAGCAGCGTAGAATGGACCGGGGAGCTGTTTTTT
cdr3_aa: CASSVEWTGELFF

clone_size: once
cdr3_length: 13
d_call: NA
j_call: TRBJ2-7
v_call: TRBV20-1
cdr3_nt: TGCAGTGCTAGAGATGACGGAGGGAACGAGCAGTACTTC
cdr3_aa: CSARDDGGNEQYF

clone_size: many
cdr3_length: 15
d_call: NA
j_call: TRBJ1-5
v_call: TRBV6-5
cdr3_nt: TGTGCCAGCAGGTTGGCCCGGGACAGCAATCAGCCCCAGCATTTT
cdr3_aa: CASRLARDSNQPQHF

clone_size: many
cdr3_length: 15
d_call: TRBD1
j_call: TRBJ2-5
v_call: TRBV24-1
cdr3_nt: TGTGCCACCAGTGCCGGGACAGGGACGGAAGAGACCCAGTACTTC
cdr3_aa: CATSAGTGTEETQYF

clone_size: once
cdr3_length: 15
d_call: TRBD1
j_call: TRBJ1-6
v_call: TRBV7-2
cdr3_nt: TGTGCCAGCAGCTCGGGACAGGGGGCGGATTCACCCCTCCACTTT
cdr3_aa: CASSSGQGADSPLHF

clone_size: many
cdr3_length: 16
d_call: TRBD1
j_call: TRBJ2-5
v_call: TRBV24-1
cdr3_nt: TGTGCCACCAGTGATGCCACAGGGGGCGATTTGGAGACCCAGTACTTC
cdr3_aa: CATSDATGGDLETQYF

clone_size: few
cdr3_length: 14
d_call: NA
j_call: TRBJ2-7
v_call: TRBV19
cdr3_nt: TGTGCCAGCAGCCACCAAAAGGACTGGTACGAGCAGTACTTC
cdr3_aa: CASSHQKDWYEQYF

clone_size: NA
cdr3_length: 15
d_call: NA
j_call: TRBJ2-7
v_call: TRBV5-1
cdr3_nt: TGCGCCAGCAGACCTGACCGAGCCAGTCTCCACGAGCAGTACTTC
cdr3_aa: CASRPDRASLHEQYF

clone_size: NA
cdr3_length: 14
d_call: TRBD1
j_call: TRBJ1-4
v_call: TRBV7-9
cdr3_nt: TGTGCCAGCAGCTTAGGAGGACAGGGTGGAAAACTGTTTTTT
cdr3_aa: CASSLGGQGGKLFF

clone_size: many
cdr3_length: 17
d_call: NA
j_call: TRBJ1-1
v_call: TRBV7-8
cdr3_nt: TGTGCCAGCAGCTTACTCCTAACCGGGGAAACGAACACTGAAGCTTTCTTT
cdr3_aa: CASSLLLTGETNTEAFF

clone_size: many
cdr3_length: 17
d_call: NA
j_call: TRBJ1-6
v_call: TRBV10-3
cdr3_nt: TGTGCCATCAGTGAGTCTGTAGCTAGCTCCTATAATTCACCCCTCCACTTT
cdr3_aa: CAISESVASSYNSPLHF

clone_size: many
cdr3_length: 12
d_call: NA
j_call: TRBJ1-5
v_call: TRBV27
cdr3_nt: TGTGCCAGCAGCCTAACAGGAGGGCCCCAGCATTTT
cdr3_aa: CASSLTGGPQHF

clone_size: few
cdr3_length: 15
d_call: TRBD1
j_call: TRBJ2-7
v_call: TRBV12-3/TRBV12-4
cdr3_nt: TGTGCCAGCAGTTTAGAAAGGGGGCAATCCTACGAGCAGTACTTC
cdr3_aa: CASSLERGQSYEQYF

clone_size: NA
cdr3_length: 12
d_call: NA
j_call: TRBJ1-1
v_call: TRBV5-1
cdr3_nt: TGCGCCAGTATGACAGTGAACACTGAAGCTTTCTTT
cdr3_aa: CASMTVNTEAFF

clone_size: NA
cdr3_length: 15
d_call: NA
j_call: TRBJ2-5
v_call: TRBV7-9
cdr3_nt: TGTGCCAGCAGCTTCGGGGGCGACTTCCAAGAGACCCAGTACTTC
cdr3_aa: CASSFGGDFQETQYF

clone_size: many
cdr3_length: 14
d_call: NA
j_call: TRBJ1-2
v_call: TRBV4-2
cdr3_nt: TGTGCCAGCAGCCAGGCCGTTGCTAACTATGGCTACACCTTC
cdr3_aa: CASSQAVANYGYTF

clone_size: few
cdr3_length: 17
d_call: NA
j_call: TRBJ1-3
v_call: TRBV4-3
cdr3_nt: TGCGCCAGCAGCCAAAGCCCCAAGTGGGTCTCTGGAAACACCATATATTTT
cdr3_aa: CASSQSPKWVSGNTIYF

clone_size: few
cdr3_length: 15
d_call: TRBD1
j_call: TRBJ1-5
v_call: TRBV19
cdr3_nt: TGTGCCAGTAGTATAACCCCGGACAGGGTCCAGCCCCAGCATTTT
cdr3_aa: CASSITPDRVQPQHF

clone_size: few
cdr3_length: 18
d_call: TRBD2
j_call: TRBJ2-5
v_call: TRBV12-3/TRBV12-4
cdr3_nt: TGTGCCAGCAGTGAAGTGGCTAGCGGGGGGGGAACCCAAGAGACCCAGTACTTC
cdr3_aa: CASSEVASGGGTQETQYF

clone_size: many
cdr3_length: 15
d_call: NA
j_call: TRBJ1-5
v_call: TRBV11-2
cdr3_nt: TGTGCCAGCAGCCTAATCCGGGGCGCGAATCAGCCCCAGCATTTT
cdr3_aa: CASSLIRGANQPQHF

clone_size: NA
cdr3_length: 17
d_call: TRBD2
j_call: TRBJ2-5
v_call: TRBV14
cdr3_nt: TGTGCCAGCAGCCAAGTGATGACTAGCGGGGGGGCTAAGACCCAGTACTTC
cdr3_aa: CASSQVMTSGGAKTQYF

clone_size: many
cdr3_length: 13
d_call: NA
j_call: TRBJ2-2
v_call: TRBV5-1
cdr3_nt: TGCGCCAGCAGCGACGGCGGGACCGGGGAGCTGTTTTTT
cdr3_aa: CASSDGGTGELFF

clone_size: many
cdr3_length: 14
d_call: NA
j_call: TRBJ2-2
v_call: TRBV10-2
cdr3_nt: TGCGCCAGCAGTGATGGCATATCCACCGGGGAGCTGTTTTTT
cdr3_aa: CASSDGISTGELFF

clone_size: NA
cdr3_length: 15
d_call: NA
j_call: TRBJ1-4
v_call: TRBV20-1
cdr3_nt: TGCAGTGCTAGTGGCCAGGGGAGGGATAATGAAAAACTGTTTTTT
cdr3_aa: CSASGQGRDNEKLFF